The source of this T cell receptor (beta chain) is a study of cytotoxic CD8 clonotypes in ibrutinib-treated CLL. Overall study context: Investigators reported some 25 partial and 2 complete responses; after median about 74 months, roughly 15 patients remained remitted and 12 progressed. Study-level points and caveats: Clonality grew at ibrutinib response; at progression, it decreased back toward baseline.

Trimming left V 4 bases short and J 10 bases short, with 27 bases between. This CDR3 has 17 residues. CDR1 is SGHRS, CDR2 YFSETQ, per germline. Profiled with immunoSEQ multiplex PCR; TCRdb holds only in-frame clones, not every one. Here the sample spans roughly 160,000 clones, more than 75% being singletons. In the case of this clone: Its antigen is as yet unknown.

TCR beta library input comprised approximately 2 micrograms of genomic DNA from cryopreserved PBMCs. J is TRBJ2-1 and V is TRBV5-1, with a weak D call TRBD2 (5 bases). This clonotype was sampled from a human donor with chronic lymphocytic leukemia. Sequences were derived from PBMCs, sampled after 12 months of ibrutinib treatment. CDR3 bases: TGCGCCAGCAGCCCCGGTGGCTCGGCTAGCCAAGGTGGGGAGCAGTTCTTC. Protein product: CASSPGGSASQGGEQFF.